Below are 5 T cell receptor beta chains sequenced from a single sample in a study of T cells in Graves' hyperthyroidism and ophthalmopathy (dated by TCRdb to the late 2010s). The receptor library was made with multiplex PCR. For sequencing, an Illumina HiSeq 2000 was employed. The TCR beta CDR3 regions were amplified from the RNA transcripts. The TCR CDR3 was subjected to a first round of RT-PCR using the HTBI primer set and the Qiagen OneStep RT-PCR kit. TCRdb reprocessed the public reads (quality trimming at Q25 with fastp, clone calling with MiXCR) and kept in-frame beta chains. Duplicate CDR3 protein sequences are folded into a single record with the most common DNA and genes. Present in this sample are more than 500,000 distinct CDR3 sequences, 14% to 15% of which were seen just once. In total, the top ten clones hold 3.5% to 4.5% of the sample. The source material was blood. These TCRs come from a woman aged 40 to 49 with Graves' ophthalmopathy.

There are many counts of this clonotype. The CDR3 bases are TGTGCCAGCATGAGGACAGCGAACACTGAAGCTTTCTTT. Amino acid sequence: CASMRTANTEAFF. This chain uses TRBV6-1 with TRBJ1-1, with TRBD1 as a possible D gene (6 bases). Trimming took 7 bases from V and 1 from J, leaving 10 bases between them. The CDR3 runs to 13 residues. The V gene's germline CDR1 is MNHNS and CDR2 SASEGT.

This clonotype was counted many times. The gene calls are TRBV28 and TRBJ2-4, with a weak D call TRBD2 (5 bases). The CDR3 runs 12 residues. Germline CDR1 MDHEN, CDR2 SYDVKM. The germline V and J ends were trimmed by 7 bases and 10 bases, with 14 bases remaining between them. The CDR3 here is CASTLTGEIQYF. Written as DNA, the CDR3 is TGTGCCAGCACCCTTACCGGGGAGATTCAGTACTTC.

This clonotype was counted ten times or more. V is TRBV4-1 and J is TRBJ1-1; no reliable D call. The CDR3 runs to 18 residues. V was pared by 2 bases and J by 1 base, with 20 bases between. Germline-derived CDR1 and CDR2 are MGHRA and YSYEKL. The CDR3 sequence: CASSQSRDNLGGNTEAFF. The CDR3 nucleotides read TGCGCCAGCAGCCAAAGCCGAGATAACTTAGGAGGGAACACTGAAGCTTTCTTT.

This clonotype has more than one count but fewer than ten. The chain links TRBV24-1 to TRBJ2-3; D is perhaps TRBD2 (5 bases). V lost 2 bases and J 6 bases, leaving 14 bases between the germline ends. The CDR3 covers 15 residues. Germline CDR1 is KGHDR and CDR2 is SFDVKD. CDR3 sequence (DNA): TGTGCCACCAGTGATTACCGCGGGCTGGGGGATACGCAGTATTTT. Protein: CATSDYRGLGDTQYF.

This clonotype was seen many times. This rearrangement joins TRBV2 to TRBJ2-5; maybe TRBD1 (5 bases). There are 15 residues in the CDR3. Looked up from germline, CDR1 is SNHLY and CDR2 is FYNNEI. V dropped 4 bases and J dropped 1 base, with 13 bases sitting between them. CDR3 DNA: TGTGCCAGCAGTGTGGTTAGGGGTTCCCAAGAGACCCAGTACTTC. It encodes CASSVVRGSQETQYF.